Listed below are T cell receptor beta chains from one sample, sequenced in a study of CXCR3-negative and CXCR3-positive naive CD8 T cells. TCRdb reprocessed the 5' RACE reads and keeps a single row for each CDR3 protein, giving no DNA. Its table lists 100,000 to 150,000 distinct CDR3 sequences. Sequencing was carried out using naive CXCR3- CD8+ T cells from blood. The receptors shown here come from a human donor in good health. Some clones in this sample may be carry-over from other donors' samples. Each CDR3 is given with its conserved first and last residue.

cdr3_length j_call v_call cdr3_aa
13 TRBJ2-7 TRBV7-9 CASSPGQLYEQYF
16 TRBJ2-3 TRBV24-1 CATSDFGVPSTDTQYF
16 TRBJ2-3 TRBV28 CASSLLVLADTGTQYF
13 TRBJ2-1 TRBV15 CATSSNTDNEQFF
16 TRBJ2-2 TRBV7-9 CASSTDNGAKAGELFF
17 TRBJ2-1 TRBV11-1 CASSLVPFQGGSNEQFF
14 TRBJ1-3 TRBV29-1 CSAGTPGSGNTIYF
15 TRBJ1-4 TRBV4-1 CASSQKTGGAEKLFF
16 TRBJ2-7 TRBV7-2 CASSLGGLAGAYEQYF
14 TRBJ2-4 TRBV5-4 CASGSLLAKNIQYF
14 TRBJ1-6 TRBV28 CASSLSTGGSPLHF
13 TRBJ2-7 TRBV19 CASSITGTDEQYF
13 TRBJ1-2 TRBV29-1 CSVTGTGDYGYTF
15 TRBJ1-1 TRBV7-3 CASSQMTVMNTEAFF
15 TRBJ2-7 TRBV5-6 CASNPGVRVPYEQYF
13 TRBJ1-1 TRBV7-2 CASTATGPTEAFF
12 TRBJ2-7 TRBV5-1 CASSPGYYEQYF
14 TRBJ2-3 TRBV20-1 CSARAGAPTDTQYF
15 TRBJ2-1 TRBV6-5 CASSYSSVGSSEQFF
12 TRBJ2-2 TRBV30 CAWSEGAGELFF
11 TRBJ2-1 TRBV6-5 CASSYSHEQFF
14 TRBJ2-2 TRBV29-1 CSAEWGEGTGELFF
13 TRBJ2-3 TRBV7-9 CASSLVLVDTQYF
11 TRBJ2-5 TRBV10-3 CAIRKGETQYF
13 TRBJ1-1 TRBV4-1 CASSQEVVAGAFF
14 TRBJ2-5 TRBV12-3/TRBV12-4 CASSPYRVRETQYF
16 TRBJ2-6 TRBV27 CASSIRGGFGANVLTF
19 TRBJ2-1 TRBV7-9 CASSLSQNNVARPYNEQFF
13 TRBJ2-1 TRBV2 CATRWGSENEQFF
15 TRBJ2-7 TRBV29-1 CSVVHPGSHFYEQYF
14 TRBJ2-7 TRBV19 CASSIVSQNDEQYF
15 TRBJ2-1 TRBV19 CASSMGSAAYNEQFF
16 TRBJ2-5 TRBV6-6 CASSYFQSPVQETQYF
12 TRBJ2-5 TRBV11-2 CASSSGKETQYF
13 TRBJ2-7 TRBV5-4 CASSPTGTHEQYF